This T cell receptor beta chain comes out of a study of T cells in localized non-small cell lung cancer. Overall study findings and caveats: Heterogeneity stays possible, as sequencing covered only one tumor region. Maximal T cell clonality occurred in uninvolved adjacent lung, with tumor ranking below it. Adjacent lung was found to contain a median approximately 62 of the top 100 tumor clones. Density of T cells in blood, when higher, went with longer overall survival.

Profiling relied on immunoSEQ multiplex PCR, and the TCRdb table lists in-frame clones only, not all of them. The sample holds around 78,000 clones, over 75% seen once. Comments on this clone: The target antigen is unknown.

This CDR3 is built from 10 residues. The germline V and J ends were trimmed by 3 bases and 5 bases, with 5 bases remaining between them. Germline CDR1 and CDR2: DFQATT and SNEGSKA (reference sequence). The sample was peripheral blood, taken before any cancer treatment. The receptor was derived from a female donor older than 55 with stage I lung adenocarcinoma. This sequence joins TRBV20-1 and TRBJ2-7; D not certain. The CDR3: CSASDHEQYF. For the CDR3, the DNA is TGCAGTGCTAGTGACCACGAGCAGTACTTC.